This T cell receptor (beta chain) was documented in a study of neurological immune-mediated disorders. The method for making cDNA was 5'RACE, and it used 10-nucleotide random UMIs. TCRdb reprocessed the 5' RACE reads with MiXCR, giving one entry per CDR3 protein. The sample includes approximately 82,000 distinct CDR3 sequences, 2.5% to 3% of them seen just once. Study-wide points: It was HTLV-1-associated myelopathy that showed the most TCR clonal expansion, while multiple sclerosis showed the least, falling below healthy controls. Sharing of CDR3 amino acid sequences among expanded clones across subjects was absent, suggesting private repertoires in all groups.

From 2 million PBMCs stored at -80 C, the unsorted libraries were generated. In its sample, this clonotype was seen many times. Its antigen is currently unknown. Sequenced input: PBMCs. The TCR sequence derives from a young woman with multiple sclerosis.

CDR3 amino acids: CASSYSSGLYNEQFF. In nucleotides, the CDR3 is TGTGCCAGCAGTTACTCTTCGGGACTATACAATGAGCAGTTCTTC. The chain joins TRBV6-2 or TRBV6-3 to TRBJ2-1; 7 positions match TRBD2. Per germline, CDR1 MNHEY and CDR2 SVGEGT. The V gene end was trimmed by 0 bases and the J gene end by 4 bases; junction bases not matched to a gene: 3. This CDR3 region has 15 residues.